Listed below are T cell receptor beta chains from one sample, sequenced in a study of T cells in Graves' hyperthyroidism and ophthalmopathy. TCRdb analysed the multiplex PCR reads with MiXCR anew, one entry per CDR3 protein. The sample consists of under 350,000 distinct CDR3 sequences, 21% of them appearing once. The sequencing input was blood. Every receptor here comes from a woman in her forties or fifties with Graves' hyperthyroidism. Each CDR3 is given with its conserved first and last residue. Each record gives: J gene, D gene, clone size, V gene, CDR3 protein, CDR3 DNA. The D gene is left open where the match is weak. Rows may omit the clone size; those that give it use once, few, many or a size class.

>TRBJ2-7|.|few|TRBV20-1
CSANPTQNYEQYF
TGCAGTGCTAATCCGACACAGAACTACGAGCAGTACTTC
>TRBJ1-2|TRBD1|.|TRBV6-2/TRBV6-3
CASSYSPDRGQAGYTF
TGTGCCAGCAGTTACTCGCCTGACAGGGGTCAGGCTGGCTACACCTTC
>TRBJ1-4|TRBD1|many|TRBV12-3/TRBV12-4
CASSYGYSDRINEKLFF
TGTGCCAGCAGTTATGGATACTCGGACAGGATAAATGAAAAACTGTTTTTT
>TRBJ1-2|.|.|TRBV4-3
CASSRRQFTNYGYTF
TGCGCCAGCAGCCGTCGACAGTTCACGAACTATGGCTACACCTTC
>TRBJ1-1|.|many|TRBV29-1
CSVETGPGVAFF
TGCAGCGTTGAAACAGGGCCTGGGGTAGCTTTCTTT
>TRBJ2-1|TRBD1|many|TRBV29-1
CSVGGQGEFTEQFF
TGCAGCGTTGGAGGACAGGGAGAGTTTACTGAGCAGTTCTTC
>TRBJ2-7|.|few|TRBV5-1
CASSYREGGSYEQYF
TGCGCCAGCAGCTACCGAGAGGGGGGATCCTACGAGCAGTACTTC
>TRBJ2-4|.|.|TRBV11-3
CASSVHIGPENIQYF
TGTGCCAGCAGCGTCCACATAGGGCCCGAAAACATTCAGTACTTC
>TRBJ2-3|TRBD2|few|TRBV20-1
CSARPYVRAGVLADTQYF
TGCAGTGCTAGACCTTATGTAAGAGCGGGAGTATTGGCAGATACGCAGTATTTT
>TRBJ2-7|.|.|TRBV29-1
CSVGIPGGSGHEQYF
TGCAGCGTTGGCATACCTGGGGGGTCGGGTCACGAGCAGTACTTC
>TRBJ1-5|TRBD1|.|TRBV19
CASRTGDRVYQPQHF
TGTGCCAGTAGAACCGGGGACAGGGTTTACCAGCCCCAGCATTTT
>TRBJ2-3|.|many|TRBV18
CASSPLGVQGMESDTQYF
TGTGCCAGCTCACCCCTGGGAGTCCAGGGGATGGAGTCAGATACGCAGTATTTT